This TCR beta chain was retrieved from a study of shared clonotypes between healthy human individuals. The wider study: The plates for each donor numbered three CD4 naive, three CD4 memory, two CD8 naive and one CD8 memory.

About this clone itself: Its antigen remains unknown. Other DNA sequences in the sample encode the same CDR3.

Recent vaccinations or acute infections were absent in the healthy HIV-negative adult donors. For sorted subsets, 200 ng DNA per replicate equaled 30,000 or so T cell genomes. Using immunoSEQ multiplex PCR, the repertoire was profiled, and TCRdb retains in-frame clones only, with some absent. Of over a million clones in the sample, 95% to 99% were seen once. Between the trimmed V and J ends, which lost 0 bases and 5 bases, there was a span of 9 bases. Looked up from germline, CDR1 is SGHRS and CDR2 is YFSETQ. CDR3 length equals 14 residues. Points from the study as a whole: Lower generation probabilities were found for non-shared clonotypes than for those shared by all four donors.

This chain joins TRBV5-1 and TRBJ2-1; the D is unclear. Sequencing input: naive CD4+ T cells sorted from blood. The sample's subset: CD45RA+ positively selected. This TCR derives from a young man in good health. CDR3 in amino acids: CASSLGTGNNEQFF. Written as DNA, the CDR3 is TGCGCCAGCAGCTTGGGGACGGGCAACAATGAGCAGTTCTTC.